These 27 T cell receptor beta chains were sequenced from one sample in a study of T cells in Graves' hyperthyroidism and ophthalmopathy. Amplification of TCR beta CDR3 regions used RNA as the template. Primed by the HTBI set, a first-round RT-PCR was run on the TCR CDR3. From the multiplex PCR reads, TCRdb called clonotypes with MiXCR, one entry per CDR3 protein. The table records 500,000 to 650,000 distinct CDR3 sequences, 14% of them present only once. Sequencing input: blood. All receptors derive from a woman aged 40 to 50 with Graves' hyperthyroidism.

The CDR3 DNA is TGCAGTGCTAGTTTGGGGTTACTGAACACCATATATTTT. This sequence encodes CSASLGLLNTIYF. The rearrangement joins TRBV20-1 to TRBJ1-3; D unresolved. The V gene's germline CDR1 is DFQATT and CDR2 SNEGSKA (reference sequence). Deletions cut 3 bases from V and 7 bases from J, with 13 bases between. The CDR3 extends over 13 amino acids.

This clonotype appeared a few times. The CDR3 bases are TGCAGCGTTGACCCAGGGGATTTCGGGAATGAGCAGTTCTTC. It translates to CSVDPGDFGNEQFF. The V call is TRBV29-1, the J call TRBJ2-1; D is possibly TRBD1 (6 bases). CDR1 is SQVTM, CDR2 ANQGSEA, per germline. The CDR3 sequence is 14 residues long. Trimming cost V 3 bases and J 7 bases, with 16 bases left between them.

The genes are TRBV12-3 or TRBV12-4 and TRBJ2-3; D call uncertain. Trimming removed 1 base at V and 12 bases at J, with 14 bases between. The CDR3 is 13 residues long. The CDR3 coding sequence is TGTGCCAGCAGTTTAGGTAACCACTATATACAGTATTTT. This translates into CASSLGNHYIQYF.

This chain joins TRBV5-1 and TRBJ1-6; D may be TRBD1 (5 bases). Germline CDR1 and CDR2: SGHRS and YFSETQ. V shed 0 bases and J shed 8 bases, with 12 bases lying between them. The length of the CDR3 is 15 residues. CDR3 sequence reads: CASSLDGARYSPLHF. Written as DNA, the CDR3 is TGCGCCAGCAGCTTGGACGGGGCGCGATATTCACCCCTCCACTTT.

This clonotype has a count of ten or more. The CDR3 protein is CAWSVKVREGQETQYF. For the CDR3, the DNA is TGTGCCTGGAGTGTAAAAGTGCGGGAGGGCCAAGAGACCCAGTACTTC. This chain connects TRBV30 to TRBJ2-5, with 9 bases fitting TRBD2. After removal of 0 bases from V and 1 base from J, the junction contained 6 bases not matched to a gene. In germline, CDR1 is GTSNPN, CDR2 SVGIG (reference sequence). The CDR3 has 16 amino acids.

The rearrangement uses TRBV19 and TRBJ1-1, with TRBD1 identical over 10 bases. This CDR3 is 15 amino acids long. Germline V gene sequence: CDR1 LNHDA, CDR2 SQIVND (reference sequence). J lost 5 bases, V lost 4 bases, and 7 bases had no gene match. CDR3 residues: CASSTRTGGDTEAFF. The CDR3 bases are TGTGCCAGTAGTACGAGGACAGGGGGTGATACTGAAGCTTTCTTT.

This rearrangement joins TRBV5-4 to TRBJ2-5, with 10 positions matching TRBD2. The CDR3 length is 18 residues. Losses at the gene ends were 3 bases for V and 4 bases for J; bases not matched to a gene: 15. Germline lookup yields CDR1 SGHNT and CDR2 YYREEE (reference sequence). CDR3 residues: CASSSRGLAGDIRETQYF. CDR3 sequence (DNA): TGTGCCAGCAGCTCCCGGGGGCTAGCGGGAGATATAAGAGAGACCCAGTACTTC.

This clonotype was seen repeatedly, ten times or more. The chain employs TRBV5-1 and TRBJ1-4; maybe TRBD1 (5 bases). In germline, CDR1 is SGHRS, CDR2 YFSETQ. Trimming cost V 0 bases and J 5 bases, with 17 bases left between them. The CDR3 is made up of 17 amino acids. The CDR3 nucleotides read TGCGCCAGCAGCTTGGCGGACACAGGCCCTCAAAATGAAAAACTGTTTTTT. As protein: CASSLADTGPQNEKLFF.

At least ten counts were recorded for this clonotype. The V and J genes are TRBV13 and TRBJ2-2; 8 nucleotides align to TRBD1. Germline V gene sequence: CDR1 PRHDT, CDR2 FYEKMQ (reference sequence). This CDR3 comprises 15 residues. The V gene end was trimmed by 1 base and the J gene end by 3 bases; junction bases not matched to a gene: 1. The CDR3 loop is CASSLVQGDTGELFF. In DNA form, the CDR3 reads TGTGCCAGCAGCTTAGTACAGGGGGACACCGGGGAGCTGTTTTTT.

This clonotype appeared many times. The chain joins TRBV3-1 to TRBJ1-2, with TRBD1 as a possible D gene (6 bases). Germline V gene sequence: CDR1 LGHDT, CDR2 YNNKEL (reference sequence). This CDR3 is 14 amino acids long. Trimming removed 0 bases at V and 5 bases at J, with 10 bases between. The CDR3 nucleotides are TGTGCCAGCAGCCAAGATCTGGGGGCGTATGGCTACACCTTC. Its protein product is CASSQDLGAYGYTF.

In its sample, this clonotype was seen many times. The rearrangement uses TRBV6-2 or TRBV6-3 and TRBJ2-5, with 7 bases matching TRBD2. The trim removed 2 bases at V and 2 bases at J, leaving 5 bases unmatched. Germline CDR1 MNHEY, CDR2 SVGEGT. The CDR3 is 15 amino acids. The CDR3 reads CASSYQSGTQETQYF. The CDR3 DNA is TGTGCCAGCAGTTACCAAAGCGGGACGCAAGAGACCCAGTACTTC.

Many counts were recorded for this clonotype. The DNA of the CDR3 is TGTGCCACCAGCAGAGACCTCATGAACACTGAAGCTTTCTTT. Protein product: CATSRDLMNTEAFF. V and J are TRBV15 and TRBJ1-1, with D uncertain. Trimming removed 0 bases from V and 0 bases from J, with 5 bases in between. There are 14 residues in the CDR3. Germline loops: CDR1 LNHNV, CDR2 YYDKDF (reference sequence).

This clonotype was found a few times. The chain has TRBV9 and TRBJ2-4, with no clear D. V lost 6 bases to trimming and J lost 9 bases, with 19 bases between them. The V gene's germline CDR1 is SGDLS and CDR2 YYNGEE. This CDR3 contains 14 residues. CDR3 protein: CASKCPLDRVIQYF. DNA for the CDR3: TGTGCCAGCAAGTGCCCCTTGGATAGAGTCATTCAGTACTTC. The full variable domain, in which reference TRBV9 and TRBJ2-4 provide the parts outside the CDR3, is DSGVTQTPKHLITATGQRVTLRCSPRSGDLSVYWYQQSLDQGLQFLIQYYNGEERAKGNILERFSAQQFPDLHSELNLSSLELGDSALYFCASKCPLDRVIQYFGAGTRLSVL.

This clonotype was recorded many times. The V call is TRBV7-9, the J call TRBJ2-5; maybe TRBD1 (7 bases). V was trimmed by 6 bases and J by 2 bases, leaving 10 bases between them. From germline, CDR1 is SEHNR and CDR2 FQNEAQ (reference sequence). The CDR3 sequence is 13 residues long. The CDR3 bases are TGTGCCAGCAGGCGGGGACAGCAAGAGACCCAGTACTTC. It yields the protein CASRRGQQETQYF.

This clonotype came up many times. The chain links TRBV10-3 to TRBJ2-1; TRBD2 aligns across 10 bases. The CDR3 runs to 16 residues. V dropped 0 bases and J dropped 4; count of bases not matched to a gene: 3. CDR1 is ENHRY, CDR2 SYGVKD, per germline. CDR3 loop: CAISESRTSGYNEQFF. The CDR3 nucleotides are TGTGCCATCAGTGAGTCAAGGACTAGCGGATACAATGAGCAGTTCTTC.

CDR3 residues: CASSLQGTGNEKLFF. The CDR3 DNA follows: TGTGCCAGCAGCTTACAGGGGACGGGGAATGAAAAACTGTTTTTT. The chain links TRBV5-6 to TRBJ1-4; TRBD1 agrees at 7 bases. This CDR3 comprises 15 residues. The V gene's germline CDR1 is SGHDT and CDR2 YYEEEE. V lost 2 bases and J lost 5; bases outside the gene matches: 6.

In its sample, this clonotype was seen a few times. The chain links TRBV5-5 to TRBJ2-7; D not certain. Between the trimmed V and J ends, which lost 0 bases and 4 bases, there was a span of 14 bases. This CDR3 has 15 residues. Germline CDR1 SGHKS, CDR2 YYEKEE (reference sequence). The CDR3: CASSLGVATLYEQYF. For the CDR3, the DNA is TGTGCCAGCAGCTTGGGAGTCGCTACTTTATACGAGCAGTACTTC.

This clonotype was detected many times. This chain uses TRBV27 with TRBJ2-2; no firm D call. V gave up 3 bases and J gave up 2 bases, with 7 bases separating them. CDR3 length: 14 residues. The germline V gene encodes CDR1 MNHEY and CDR2 SMNVEV (reference sequence). CDR3 nucleotide sequence: TGTGCCAGCAGTTTCGAGGCCAACACCGGGGAGCTGTTTTTT. It encodes CASSFEANTGELFF.

This clonotype was detected a few times. This chain uses TRBV7-2 with TRBJ2-4; D not certain. The V end lost 1 base, the J end lost 7 bases, and 8 bases lay between the germline ends. The CDR3 is 13 amino acids. Germline V CDR1 and CDR2: SGHTA, FQGNSA. The CDR3 DNA follows: TGTGCCAGCAGCTTAGGATCGGTCAACATTCAGTACTTC. It translates to CASSLGSVNIQYF.

In this sample, this clonotype turned up a few times. V and J are TRBV5-1 and TRBJ2-2, with 8 positions matching TRBD2. Germline V CDR1 and CDR2: SGHRS, YFSETQ. CDR3 size: 15 residues. V shed 0 bases, J shed 7 bases, and the junction held 5 bases outside the gene matches. DNA of the CDR3: TGCGCCAGCAGCTTGGACGGGAGGGCCGTCGGGGAGCTGTTTTTT. This sequence encodes CASSLDGRAVGELFF.

The chain employs TRBV28 and TRBJ1-2, with TRBD1 identical over 7 bases. Looked up from germline, CDR1 is MDHEN and CDR2 is SYDVKM. This CDR3 comprises 12 residues. V gave up 5 bases and J gave up 7 bases; unmatched junction bases: 4. This CDR3 reads CASSKGARGYTF. The CDR3 nucleotides read TGTGCCAGCAGTAAGGGGGCGCGTGGCTACACCTTC.

A few counts support this clonotype. The J gene is TRBJ2-7, the V gene TRBV28, with D possibly matching TRBD1 (6 bases). The germline gives CDR1 MDHEN, CDR2 SYDVKM. V gave up 1 base and J gave up 4 bases, with 11 bases separating them. This CDR3 spans 14 amino acids. The CDR3 sequence: CASSLLQGRYEQYF. CDR3 DNA sequence: TGTGCCAGCAGTTTATTACAGGGACGGTACGAGCAGTACTTC.

This clonotype was counted ten times or more. The rearrangement links TRBV2 to TRBJ2-7; a possible D gene is TRBD1 (6 bases). Trimming took off 6 bases at V and 0 bases at J, with 15 bases between the two ends. This CDR3 region has 15 residues. Germline loops: CDR1 SNHLY, CDR2 FYNNEI. The CDR3 protein is CASRGVGQSSYEQYF. The DNA for the CDR3 is TGTGCCAGCAGGGGGGTCGGACAGAGCTCCTACGAGCAGTACTTC.

This clonotype was recorded many times. This rearrangement joins TRBV12-3 or TRBV12-4 to TRBJ2-5, with 10 bases lining up with TRBD2. The CDR3 contains 14 residues. Trimming cost V 4 bases and J 3 bases; bases outside gene matches: 2. The CDR3 protein is CASSWGLAKETQYF. The CDR3 nucleotides are TGTGCCAGCAGTTGGGGACTAGCGAAAGAGACCCAGTACTTC.

This clonotype was detected many times. This chain uses TRBV5-6 with TRBJ2-5, with TRBD2 matching over 8 bases. The CDR3 has 17 residues. CDR1 is SGHDT and CDR2 is YYEEEE in the germline V gene. Trimming took 3 bases from V and 2 from J; bases not matched to a gene: 12. The CDR3 region is CASSWKTSATLQETQYF. The CDR3 nucleotides read TGTGCCAGCAGCTGGAAGACTAGCGCAACACTTCAAGAGACCCAGTACTTC.

This clonotype was counted many times. The chain employs TRBV5-1 and TRBJ2-7, with D unclear. This CDR3 has 14 amino acids. With 0 bases removed from V and 5 bases from J, the gap between germline ends came to 12 bases. Looked up from germline, CDR1 is SGHRS and CDR2 is YFSETQ. This CDR3 is CASSLAGREDEQYF. Written as DNA, the CDR3 is TGCGCCAGCAGCTTGGCCGGCAGAGAGGACGAGCAGTACTTC.

In its sample, this clonotype was seen many times. The CDR3: CASSSRAYNEQFF. The CDR3 nucleotides read TGTGCCAGCAGCTCGCGGGCCTACAATGAGCAGTTCTTC. The chain carries TRBV5-8 and TRBJ2-1, with D tentatively TRBD2 (5 bases). This CDR3 has 13 amino acids. Germline CDR1 reads SGHTS; CDR2 reads YDEGEE. V was cut by 3 bases and J by 2 bases, with 6 bases left in between.